In this sample, the clone carrying this TCR beta chain turned up a few times. Its antigen is unknown. Sample-barcoded 5' priming and a J-beta primer mix drove a second PCR of about 7 to 11 cycles. Carrying 12 random nucleotides, a template-switch adaptor labeled each individual cDNA molecule. TCRdb reprocessed the 5' RACE reads via MiXCR and lists one record per CDR3 protein. The repertoire has 1.5 million to 2 million distinct CDR3 sequences, about 32% of them found once; the top ten carry approximately 10%. The sample is drawn from a study of blood T cells in healthy people across ages. Overall study results and limits: Aged donors had fewer naive CD4+ cells and lower diversity than long-lived donors.

The specimen was blood. The TCR sequence derives from a woman aged 25 to 39 in good health.

CDR3 sequence reads: CASSGNTGTKETQYF. The CDR3 bases are TGTGCCAGCAGTGGGAACACCGGGACTAAAGAGACCCAGTACTTC. The rearrangement joins TRBV2 to TRBJ2-5; 7 bases map to TRBD2. Trimming removed 4 bases from V and 3 bases from J; junction bases left unmatched: 8. CDR1 and CDR2 (germline): SNHLY, FYNNEI. CDR3 length: 15 residues.